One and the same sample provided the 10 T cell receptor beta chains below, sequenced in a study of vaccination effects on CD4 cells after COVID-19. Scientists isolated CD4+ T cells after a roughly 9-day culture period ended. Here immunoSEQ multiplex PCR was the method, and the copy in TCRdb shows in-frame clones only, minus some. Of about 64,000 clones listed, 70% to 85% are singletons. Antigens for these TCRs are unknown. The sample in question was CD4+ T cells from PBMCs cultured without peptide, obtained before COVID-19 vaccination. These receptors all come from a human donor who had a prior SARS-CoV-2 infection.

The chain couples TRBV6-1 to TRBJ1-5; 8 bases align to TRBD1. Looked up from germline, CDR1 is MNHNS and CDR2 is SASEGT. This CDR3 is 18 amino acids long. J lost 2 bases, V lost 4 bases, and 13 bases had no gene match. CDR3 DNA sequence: TGTGCCAGCAGTGGACGGTCTGGACAGGGAGTTGGCAATCAGCCCCAGCATTTT. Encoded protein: CASSGRSGQGVGNQPQHF.

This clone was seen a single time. CDR3 nucleotides: TGTGCCAGCAGCCCACCAGACTCCGCCCAGTACTTC. Amino acids: CASSPPDSAQYF. The chain carries TRBV7-9 and TRBJ2-5; no clear D. Germline V CDR1 and CDR2: SEHNR, FQNEAQ (reference sequence). This CDR3 has 12 amino acids. Trimming removed 5 bases at V and 9 bases at J, with 13 bases between.

CDR3 sequence reads: CASTSWGGETQYF. CDR3 DNA: TGTGCCAGCACCTCCTGGGGAGGGGAGACCCAGTACTTC. This sequence joins TRBV12-3 or TRBV12-4 and TRBJ2-5, with 7 nucleotides matching TRBD2. The ends lost 7 bases at V and 5 bases at J; junction bases unmatched: 7. The CDR3 contains 13 residues.

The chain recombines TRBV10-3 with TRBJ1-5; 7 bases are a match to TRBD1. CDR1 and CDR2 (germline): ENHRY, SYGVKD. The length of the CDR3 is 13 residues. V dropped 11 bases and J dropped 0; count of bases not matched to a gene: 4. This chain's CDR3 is CAVGTDSNQPQHF. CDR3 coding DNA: TGTGCCGTCGGGACAGATAGCAATCAGCCCCAGCATTTT.

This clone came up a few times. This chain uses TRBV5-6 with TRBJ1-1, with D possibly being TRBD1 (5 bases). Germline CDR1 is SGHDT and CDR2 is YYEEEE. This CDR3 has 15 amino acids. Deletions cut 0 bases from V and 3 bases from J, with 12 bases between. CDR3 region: CASSLVGASHTEAFF. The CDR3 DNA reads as TGTGCCAGCAGCTTGGTAGGGGCCAGCCACACTGAAGCTTTCTTT.

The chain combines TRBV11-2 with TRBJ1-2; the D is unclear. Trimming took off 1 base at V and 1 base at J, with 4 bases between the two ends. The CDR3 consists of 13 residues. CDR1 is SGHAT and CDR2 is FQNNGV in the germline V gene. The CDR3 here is CASSLGFNYGYTF. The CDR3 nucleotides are TGTGCCAGCAGCTTAGGGTTTAACTATGGCTACACCTTC.

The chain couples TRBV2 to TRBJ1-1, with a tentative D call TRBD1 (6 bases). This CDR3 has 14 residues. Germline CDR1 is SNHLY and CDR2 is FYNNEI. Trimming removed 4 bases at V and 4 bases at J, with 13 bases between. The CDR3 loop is CASSVQGRGTEAFF. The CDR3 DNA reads TGTGCCAGCAGTGTTCAGGGGCGGGGCACTGAAGCTTTCTTT.

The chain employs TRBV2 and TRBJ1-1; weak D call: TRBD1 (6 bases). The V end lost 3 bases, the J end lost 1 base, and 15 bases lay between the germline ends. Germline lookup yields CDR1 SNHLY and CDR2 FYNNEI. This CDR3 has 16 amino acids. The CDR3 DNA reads TGTGCCAGCAGTGAGGGGGGCGAGGGATGGAACACTGAAGCTTTCTTT. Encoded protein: CASSEGGEGWNTEAFF.

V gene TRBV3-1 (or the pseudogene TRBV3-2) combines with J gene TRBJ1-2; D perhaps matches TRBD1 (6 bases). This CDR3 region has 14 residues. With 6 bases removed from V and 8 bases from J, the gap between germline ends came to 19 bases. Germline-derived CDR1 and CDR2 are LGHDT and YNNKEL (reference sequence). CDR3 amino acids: CASSPSGGRKGYTF. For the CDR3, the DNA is TGTGCCAGCAGTCCATCTGGGGGCAGGAAGGGCTACACCTTC.

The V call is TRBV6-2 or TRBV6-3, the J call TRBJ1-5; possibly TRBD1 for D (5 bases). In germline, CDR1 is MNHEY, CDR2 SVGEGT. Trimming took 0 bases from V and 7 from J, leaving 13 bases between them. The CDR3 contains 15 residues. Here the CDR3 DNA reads TGTGCCAGCAGTTACTCTTGGGGACGGGGACAGCCCCAGCATTTT. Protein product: CASSYSWGRGQPQHF.